In this sample, the clone carrying this T cell receptor (beta chain) turned up a few times. No antigen is known for it. This specimen belongs to a study of vaccination and CD4 T cells after COVID-19. The wider study: Convalescent donors: six male, four female; seven Caucasian, two Asian, one multiracial, two Hispanic. Broader study findings: For SARS-CoV-2-reactive clonotypes, the median went from 21 to 38, a nonsignificant increase.

Germline loops: CDR1 SQVTM, CDR2 ANQGSEA. The CDR3 has 12 amino acids. Trimming removed 5 bases from V and 1 base from J, with 8 bases in between. Stated time point: late sampling 161 to 241 days after vaccination in three convalescent patients. As for treatment: roughly 10-day PBMC culture with coronavirus spike peptide pools or control peptides (ViraFEST assay). Sequenced with the Oncomine TCR Beta short-read assay was DNA taken from cultured CD4+ T cells. Each CDR3 protein gets one entry after TCRdb re-called the PCR reads with MiXCR. The sample contains approximately 20,000 distinct CDR3 sequences, roughly 50% of which appear only once.

The gene calls are TRBV29-1 and TRBJ1-1; unclear D gene. This clonotype was sampled from a human donor who had recovered from COVID-19. Material: CD4+ T cells from blood, cultured in vitro, obtained about 7 months after SARS-CoV-2 vaccination. The CDR3 protein is CSVSKGNTEAFF. CDR3 coding DNA: TGCAGCGTTTCCAAGGGGAACACTGAAGCTTTCTTT.